These T cell receptor beta chains were read from a single sample in a study of blood T cells in healthy people across ages. TCRdb re-derived calls from the 5' RACE reads in MiXCR, one entry per CDR3 protein. The sample records 650,000 or so distinct CDR3 sequences, around 50% being singletons. The sequenced material came from blood. Receptor source: an elderly woman in good health. Each CDR3 is given with its conserved first and last residue. The order of the fields is D gene, V gene, J gene, clone size, CDR3 protein, CDR3 DNA. D genes are given only for firm matches. Clone size is given for some rows only: seen once, a few or many times, or a class if the clone is expanded.

.	TRBV28	TRBJ2-1	.	CASRRQMNNEQFF	TGTGCCAGCAGGAGACAAATGAACAATGAGCAGTTCTTC
.	TRBV12-3/TRBV12-4	TRBJ2-3	.	CASSFGVLGRSSSTDTQYF	TGTGCCAGCAGTTTTGGTGTTTTGGGCAGATCTTCTAGCACAGATACGCAGTATTTT
.	TRBV5-1	TRBJ1-6	.	CASSLEVSSYNSPLHF	TGCGCCAGCAGCTTGGAAGTTAGCTCCTATAATTCACCCCTCCACTTT
TRBD1	TRBV2	TRBJ2-2	once	CASYRDRGKPELFF	TGTGCTTCCTACCGGGACAGGGGGAAGCCCGAGCTGTTTTTT
TRBD2	TRBV7-3	TRBJ2-1	many	CASSLTSTSGRGRNEQFF	TGTGCCAGCAGCTTAACGTCGACTAGCGGGAGGGGTAGGAATGAGCAGTTCTTC
.	TRBV7-8	TRBJ2-3	few	CASSFFRADTQYF	TGTGCCAGCAGCTTCTTTAGGGCAGATACGCAGTATTTT
.	TRBV6-5	TRBJ1-5	many	CASSRHANQPQHF	TGTGCCAGCAGTCGACACGCGAATCAGCCCCAGCATTTT
.	TRBV20-1	TRBJ2-1	many	CSAWAQTDEQFF	TGCAGTGCTTGGGCCCAGACCGACGAGCAGTTCTTC
.	TRBV13	TRBJ1-5	few	CASSSDSHNQPQHF	TGTGCCAGCAGTTCGGACAGTCACAATCAGCCCCAGCATTTT
.	TRBV27	TRBJ1-2	.	CASSATRGSYGYTF	TGTGCCAGCAGTGCTACCCGGGGCAGCTATGGCTACACCTTC
.	TRBV7-2	TRBJ2-2	.	CASSLVLRDTGELFF	TGTGCCAGCAGCTTAGTTCTTAGGGACACCGGGGAGCTGTTTTTT
TRBD1	TRBV7-8	TRBJ2-1	.	CASSSTGYTYNEQFF	TGTGCCAGCAGCTCGACAGGGTATACATACAATGAGCAGTTCTTC
.	TRBV28	TRBJ2-5	.	CASSLWVQGNNEQYF	TGTGCCAGCAGTTTATGGGTGCAGGGGAACAATGAGCAGTACTTC
TRBD2	TRBV7-2	TRBJ2-1	many	CASSSHSTSGGSDYNEQFF	TGTGCCAGCAGCTCCCACTCGACTAGCGGGGGGAGCGATTACAATGAGCAGTTCTTC
.	TRBV7-9	TRBJ1-2	.	CASSHHEGGRGYTF	TGTGCCAGCAGCCATCATGAGGGCGGACGTGGCTACACCTTC
TRBD1	TRBV12-3/TRBV12-4	TRBJ2-3	many	CASSRTGADTQYF	TGTGCCAGCAGTCGGACAGGGGCGGATACGCAGTATTTT
.	TRBV10-1	TRBJ2-1	.	CASRESGRGETQFF	TGCGCCAGCAGGGAGTCTGGCAGGGGAGAGACCCAGTTCTTC
TRBD2	TRBV27	TRBJ2-3	.	CASTTRLAGVDTQYF	TGTGCCAGCACCACACGACTAGCGGGAGTGGATACGCAGTATTTT
TRBD2	TRBV5-1	TRBJ2-5	.	CASSFERGETQYF	TGCGCCAGCAGCTTCGAGCGGGGAGAGACCCAGTACTTC
TRBD2	TRBV5-1	TRBJ2-1	many	CASSSLTGGGNEQFF	TGCGCCAGCAGCTCGTTAACGGGGGGTGGGAATGAGCAGTTCTTC
.	TRBV28	TRBJ2-7	.	CASSALSGAYYEQYF	TGTGCCAGCAGTGCCCTTAGCGGAGCTTACTACGAGCAGTACTTC
.	TRBV25-1	TRBJ1-4	many	CASSGVGEKLFF	TGTGCCAGCAGTGGGGTAGGGGAAAAACTGTTTTTT
.	TRBV6-5	TRBJ2-7	few	CASSDDPGHYEQYF	TGTGCCAGCAGTGACGATCCGGGGCATTACGAGCAGTACTTC
TRBD1	TRBV7-2	TRBJ2-7	few	CASSLVAGQGLSYEQYF	TGTGCCAGCAGCTTAGTAGCGGGACAGGGGCTTTCCTACGAGCAGTACTTC
TRBD1	TRBV6-4	TRBJ1-5	.	CASSAERDRGYSPQPQHF	TGTGCCAGCAGTGCCGAACGGGACAGGGGGTATTCCCCTCAGCCCCAGCATTTT
.	TRBV7-8	TRBJ2-7	few	CASSEGGRSYEQYF	TGTGCCAGCAGCGAAGGGGGGCGCTCCTACGAGCAGTACTTC
.	TRBV24-1	TRBJ2-3	.	CATSDPLKGLFDTQYF	TGTGCCACCAGTGATCCCCTTAAAGGCCTATTCGATACGCAGTATTTT
.	TRBV20-1	TRBJ2-7	many	CSARGGNEQYF	TGCAGTGCTAGAGGGGGAAACGAGCAGTACTTC
TRBD2	TRBV4-1	TRBJ2-2	many	CASSQGPTSGSYTGELFF	TGCGCCAGCAGCCAAGGGCCCACTAGCGGGAGCTACACCGGGGAGCTGTTTTTT